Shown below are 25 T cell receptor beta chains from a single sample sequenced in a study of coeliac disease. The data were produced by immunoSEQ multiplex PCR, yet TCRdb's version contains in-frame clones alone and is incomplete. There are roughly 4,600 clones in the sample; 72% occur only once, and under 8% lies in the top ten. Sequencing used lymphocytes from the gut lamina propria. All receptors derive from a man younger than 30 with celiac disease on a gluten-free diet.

The DNA for the CDR3 is TGTGCCTGGATTCCCCAGGGTTACAATGAGCAGTTCTTC. It yields the protein CAWIPQGYNEQFF. The chain links TRBV30 to TRBJ2-1, with D possibly being TRBD1 (5 bases). The germline CDR1 and CDR2 sequences are GTSNPN and SVGIG (reference sequence). The CDR3 totals 13 residues. V was clipped by 4 bases and J by 4 bases, with 11 bases between them.

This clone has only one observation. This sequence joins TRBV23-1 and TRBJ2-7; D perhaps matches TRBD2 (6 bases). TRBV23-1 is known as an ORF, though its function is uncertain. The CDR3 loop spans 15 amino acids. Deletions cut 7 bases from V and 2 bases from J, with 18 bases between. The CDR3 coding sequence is TGCGCCAGCACCCATCACCGGGACTTACCCTACGAGCAGTACTTC. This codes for CASTHHRDLPYEQYF.

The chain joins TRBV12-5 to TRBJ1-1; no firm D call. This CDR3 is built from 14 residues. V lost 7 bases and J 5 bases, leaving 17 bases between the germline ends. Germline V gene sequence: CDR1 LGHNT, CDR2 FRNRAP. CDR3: CASAPESALTEAFF. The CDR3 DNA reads TGTGCTAGTGCCCCGGAGTCGGCCCTTACTGAAGCTTTCTTT.

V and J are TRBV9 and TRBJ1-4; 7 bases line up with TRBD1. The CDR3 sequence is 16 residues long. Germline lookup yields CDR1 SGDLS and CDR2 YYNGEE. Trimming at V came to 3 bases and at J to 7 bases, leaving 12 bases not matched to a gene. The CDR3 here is CASSALSRDSGEKLFF. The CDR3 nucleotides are TGTGCCAGCAGCGCTCTATCACGGGACAGTGGTGAAAAACTGTTTTTT.

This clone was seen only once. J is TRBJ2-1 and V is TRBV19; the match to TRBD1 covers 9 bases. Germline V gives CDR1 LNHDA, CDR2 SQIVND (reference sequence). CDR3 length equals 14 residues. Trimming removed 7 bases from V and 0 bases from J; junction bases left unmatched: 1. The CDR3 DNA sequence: TGTGCCAGTAAGACAGGGGGCTCCTACAATGAGCAGTTCTTC. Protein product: CASKTGGSYNEQFF.

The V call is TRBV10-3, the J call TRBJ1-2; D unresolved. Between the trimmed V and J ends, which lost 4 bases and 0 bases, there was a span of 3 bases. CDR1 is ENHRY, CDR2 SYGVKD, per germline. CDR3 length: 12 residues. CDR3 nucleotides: TGTGCCATCAGTGGCGCTAACTATGGCTACACCTTC. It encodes CAISGANYGYTF.

CDR3 loop: CASSQGADNNEQFF. The CDR3 DNA reads as TGCGCCAGCAGCCAAGGTGCAGATAACAATGAGCAGTTCTTC. The chain links TRBV4-1 to TRBJ2-1; D is undetermined. Germline values: CDR1 MGHRA, CDR2 YSYEKL. This CDR3 spans 14 amino acids. Trimming removed 1 base at V and 5 bases at J, with 9 bases between.

CDR3 region: CASSERADSYNEQFF. The CDR3 bases are TGTGCCAGCAGCGAGAGGGCAGACTCCTACAATGAGCAGTTCTTC. V and J are TRBV9 and TRBJ2-1; possible D gene TRBD2, 5 bases. Trimming took 3 bases from V and 0 from J, leaving 10 bases between them. Germline loops: CDR1 SGDLS, CDR2 YYNGEE. The CDR3 contains 15 residues.

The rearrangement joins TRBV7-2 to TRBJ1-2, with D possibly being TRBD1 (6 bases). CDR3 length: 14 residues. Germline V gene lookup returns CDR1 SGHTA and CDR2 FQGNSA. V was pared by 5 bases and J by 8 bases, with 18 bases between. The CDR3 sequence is CASSPGTGRGGYTF. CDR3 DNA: TGTGCCAGCAGCCCGGGAACAGGGAGGGGGGGCTACACCTTC.

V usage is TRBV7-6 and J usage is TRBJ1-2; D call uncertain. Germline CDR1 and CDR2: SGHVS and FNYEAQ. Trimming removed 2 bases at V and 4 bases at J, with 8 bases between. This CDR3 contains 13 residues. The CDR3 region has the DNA TGTGCCAGCAGCTTACACTCCCGCTATGGCTACACCTTC. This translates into CASSLHSRYGYTF.

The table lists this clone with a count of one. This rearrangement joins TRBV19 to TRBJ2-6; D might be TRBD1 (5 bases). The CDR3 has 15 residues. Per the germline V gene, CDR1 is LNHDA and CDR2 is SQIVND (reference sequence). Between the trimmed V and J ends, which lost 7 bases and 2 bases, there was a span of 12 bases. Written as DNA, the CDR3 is TGTGCCAGTACGAAGGGGTCCCCTGGGGCCAACGTCCTGACTTTC. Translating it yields CASTKGSPGANVLTF.

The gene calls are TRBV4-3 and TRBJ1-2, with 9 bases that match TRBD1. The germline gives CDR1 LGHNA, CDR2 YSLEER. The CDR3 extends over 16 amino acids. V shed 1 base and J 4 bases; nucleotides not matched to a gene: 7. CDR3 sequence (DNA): TGCGCCAGCAGCCAAGTCGGTGGGACAGGGACCTATGGCTACACCTTC. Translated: CASSQVGGTGTYGYTF.

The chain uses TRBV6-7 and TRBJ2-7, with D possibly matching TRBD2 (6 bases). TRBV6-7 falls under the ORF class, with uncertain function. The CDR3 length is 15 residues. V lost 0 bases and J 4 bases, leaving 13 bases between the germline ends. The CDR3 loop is CASSYSKAAGYEQYF. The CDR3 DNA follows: TGTGCCAGCAGTTACTCGAAGGCGGCGGGGTACGAGCAGTACTTC.

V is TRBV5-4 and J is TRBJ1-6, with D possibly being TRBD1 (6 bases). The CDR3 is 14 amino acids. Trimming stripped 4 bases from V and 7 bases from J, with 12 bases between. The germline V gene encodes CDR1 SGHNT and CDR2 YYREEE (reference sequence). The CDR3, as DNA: TGTGCCAGCAGCCCGGACAGATACAATTCACCCCTCCACTTT. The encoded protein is CASSPDRYNSPLHF.

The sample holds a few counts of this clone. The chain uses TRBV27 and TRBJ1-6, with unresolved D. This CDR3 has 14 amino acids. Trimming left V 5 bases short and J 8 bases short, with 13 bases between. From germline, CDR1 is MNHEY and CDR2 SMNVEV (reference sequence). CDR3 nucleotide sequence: TGTGCCAGCAGTATGGGCAGCCCACATTCACCCCTCCACTTT. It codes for CASSMGSPHSPLHF.

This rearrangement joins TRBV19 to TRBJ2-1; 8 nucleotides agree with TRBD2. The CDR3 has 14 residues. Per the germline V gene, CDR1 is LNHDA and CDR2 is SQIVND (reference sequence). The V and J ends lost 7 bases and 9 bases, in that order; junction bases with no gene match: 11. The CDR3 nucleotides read TGTGCCAGTACAAGCGGGGGAACTACTTTTGAGCAGTTCTTC. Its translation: CASTSGGTTFEQFF.

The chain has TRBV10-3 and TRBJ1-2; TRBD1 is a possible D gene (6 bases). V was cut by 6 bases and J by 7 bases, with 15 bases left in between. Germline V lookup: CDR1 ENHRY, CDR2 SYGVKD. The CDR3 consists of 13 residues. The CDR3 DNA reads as TGTGCCATCAGGGGAGGGGGAAGTGGTGGCTACACCTTC. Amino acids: CAIRGGGSGGYTF.

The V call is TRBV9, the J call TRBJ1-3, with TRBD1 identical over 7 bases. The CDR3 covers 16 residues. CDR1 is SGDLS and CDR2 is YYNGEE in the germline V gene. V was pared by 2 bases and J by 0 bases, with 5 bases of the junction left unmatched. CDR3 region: CASSVLQGNSGNTIYF. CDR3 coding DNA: TGTGCCAGCAGCGTCCTACAGGGGAACTCTGGAAACACCATATATTTT.

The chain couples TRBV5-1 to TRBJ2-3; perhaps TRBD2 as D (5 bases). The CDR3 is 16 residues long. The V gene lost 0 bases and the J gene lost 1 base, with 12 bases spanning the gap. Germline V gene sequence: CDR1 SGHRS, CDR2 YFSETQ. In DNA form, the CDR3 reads TGCGCCAGCAGCTTGGGGGCCGGGGAAGGCACAGATACGCAGTATTTT. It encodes CASSLGAGEGTDTQYF. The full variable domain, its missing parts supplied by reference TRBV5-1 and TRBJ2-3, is KAGVTQTPRYLIKTRGQQVTLSCSPISGHRSVSWYQQTPGQGLQFLFEYFSETQRNKGNFPGRFSGRQFSNSRSEMNVSTLELGDSALYLCASSLGAGEGTDTQYFGPGTRLTVL.

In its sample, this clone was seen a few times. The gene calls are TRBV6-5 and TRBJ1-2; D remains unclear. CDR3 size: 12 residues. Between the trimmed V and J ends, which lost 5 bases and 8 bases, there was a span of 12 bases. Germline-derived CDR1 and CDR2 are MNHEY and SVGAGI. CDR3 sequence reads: CASSEGGTGYTF. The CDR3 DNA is TGTGCCAGCAGTGAAGGAGGCACAGGCTACACCTTC.

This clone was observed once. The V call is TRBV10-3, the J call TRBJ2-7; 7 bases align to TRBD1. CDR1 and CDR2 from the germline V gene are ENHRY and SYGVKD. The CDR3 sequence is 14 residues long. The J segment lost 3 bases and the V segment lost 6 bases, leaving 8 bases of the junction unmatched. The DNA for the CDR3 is TGTGCCATCAGCTGGACAGGCCTACTCTACGAGCAGTACTTC. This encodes CAISWTGLLYEQYF.

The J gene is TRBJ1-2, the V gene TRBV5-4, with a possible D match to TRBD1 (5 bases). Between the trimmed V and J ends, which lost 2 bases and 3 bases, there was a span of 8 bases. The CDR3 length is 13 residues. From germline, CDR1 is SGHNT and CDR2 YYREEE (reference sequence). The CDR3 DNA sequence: TGTGCCAGCAGCTTAGACAGCCACTATGGCTACACCTTC. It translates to CASSLDSHYGYTF.

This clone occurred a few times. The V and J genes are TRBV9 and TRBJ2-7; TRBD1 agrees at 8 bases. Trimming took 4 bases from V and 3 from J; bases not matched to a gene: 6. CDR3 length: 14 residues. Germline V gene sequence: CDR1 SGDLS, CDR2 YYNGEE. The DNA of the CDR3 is TGTGCCAGCAGCACCGGACAGGGCGGCTACGAGCAGTACTTC. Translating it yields CASSTGQGGYEQYF.

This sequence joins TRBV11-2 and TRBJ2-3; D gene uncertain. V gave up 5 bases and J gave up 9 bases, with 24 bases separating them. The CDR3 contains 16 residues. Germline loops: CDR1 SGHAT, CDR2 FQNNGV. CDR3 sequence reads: CASSRGRQASHTTQYF. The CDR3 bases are TGTGCCAGCAGCCGAGGCCGGCAAGCGAGCCATACGACGCAGTATTTT.

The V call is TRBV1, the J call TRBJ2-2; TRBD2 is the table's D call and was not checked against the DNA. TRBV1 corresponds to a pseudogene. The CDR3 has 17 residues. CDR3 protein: CTSSLLLSGGATGELFF. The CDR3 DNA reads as TGCACCAGCAGCCTTTTACTAAGCGGGGGGGCCACCGGGGAGCTGTTTTTT.